The 9 T cell receptor beta chains below come from one sample, sequenced in a study of low-dose radiotherapy and immunotherapy resistance in tumors. First-strand cDNA used TRAV- and TRBV-specific primers, covering alpha and beta chains. PCR amplification of the TCRs was performed with Phusion for about 20 PCR cycles, and it relied on a constant-region primer together with a V-primer adapter. From the reads, TCRdb called clonotypes with MiXCR, one entry per CDR3 protein. The sample has about 82,000 distinct CDR3 sequences; around 18% are singletons. As to time point: before trial treatment. The specimen was PBMCs, collected before treatment. These TCRs come from a male donor with prostate cancer.

This clonotype occurred many times. The junction departs from germline at one end; a sequencing error may be responsible. The CDR3 nucleotides are TGTGCCAGCAGCGTAGGGGGTAGATCACCCCTCCACTTT. Its protein product is CASSVGGRSPLHF. The rearrangement links TRBV13 to TRBJ1-6, with D possibly being TRBD1 (6 bases). Germline CDR1 is PRHDT and CDR2 is FYEKMQ (reference sequence). The CDR3 covers 13 residues.

Many counts were recorded for this clonotype. The chain combines TRBV12-3 or TRBV12-4 with TRBJ1-2, with 9 bases aligning to TRBD1. V lost 5 bases and J lost 8; bases outside the gene matches: 9. The CDR3 covers 14 residues. CDR3 DNA sequence: TGTGCCAGCAGTCCTTCGGGACAGGGTTCAGGCTACACCTTC. Translated: CASSPSGQGSGYTF.

The sample holds many counts of this clonotype. The chain couples TRBV28 to TRBJ2-7; 7 bases line up with TRBD1. Per germline, CDR1 MDHEN and CDR2 SYDVKM. The V and J ends lost 7 bases and 6 bases, in that order; junction bases with no gene match: 9. The CDR3 loop spans 13 amino acids. Written as DNA, the CDR3 is TGTGCCAGCACCCGGGGACAGACCGTCGAGCAGTACTTC. As protein: CASTRGQTVEQYF.

This clonotype has ten or more counts. The chain couples TRBV21-1 to TRBJ2-7; TRBD1 is the table's D call and was not checked against the DNA. TRBV21-1 represents a pseudogene. This CDR3 spans 16 amino acids. The CDR3 sequence: CASISPRGAGSYEQYF. CDR3 bases: TGTGCCAGCATATCCCCTCGGGGGGCGGGAAGCTACGAGCAGTACTTC.

V is TRBV6-1 and J is TRBJ2-7; D call uncertain. This CDR3 region has 13 residues. Trimming took 5 bases from V and 6 from J, leaving 14 bases between them. Germline V CDR1 and CDR2: MNHNS, SASEGT. CDR3 in DNA: TGTGCCAGCAGTACCCCTTCGGCGCTCGAGCAGTACTTC. This sequence encodes CASSTPSALEQYF.

The table lists this clonotype with many counts. V is TRBV6-2 or TRBV6-3 and J is TRBJ2-1; 7 nucleotides line up with TRBD2. Germline values: CDR1 MNHEY, CDR2 SVGEGT. The CDR3 sequence is 15 residues long. With V trimmed by 6 bases and J by 4 bases, 9 bases remained unmatched. The CDR3 is CASSYRDYQYNEQFF. CDR3 sequence (DNA): TGTGCCAGCAGCTACCGGGACTACCAATACAATGAGCAGTTCTTC.

This clonotype was observed at least ten times. One end of the junction is discordant with germline, which a read error may explain. The gene calls are TRBV5-5 and TRBJ1-3, with D hard to call. The CDR3 spans 15 residues. The germline V gene encodes CDR1 SGHKS and CDR2 YYEKEE (reference sequence). The chain's CDR3 is CAGSLLRNSGNTIYF. CDR3 nucleotide sequence: TGTGCCGGCAGCTTGCTAAGGAATTCTGGAAACACCATATATTTT. The full variable domain, rest sourced from reference TRBV5-5 and TRBJ1-3, is DAGVTQSPTHLIKTRGQQVTLRCSPISGHKSVSWYQQVLGQGPQFIFQYYEKEERGRGNFPDRFSARQFPNYSSELNVNALLLGDSALYLCAGSLLRNSGNTIYFGEGSWLTVV.

This clonotype was seen at least ten times. J is TRBJ2-6 and V is TRBV5-1, with 7 nucleotides matching TRBD1. CDR1 is SGHRS, CDR2 YFSETQ, per germline. This CDR3 is built from 15 residues. Trimming took 6 bases from V and 3 from J; bases not matched to a gene: 6. CDR3 loop: CASIRGGGGANVLTF. CDR3 DNA: TGCGCCAGCATAAGAGGGGGCGGTGGGGCCAACGTCCTGACTTTC.

In its sample, this clonotype was seen many times. The chain joins TRBV5-1 to TRBJ2-1; 9 bases line up with TRBD2. J gave up 5 bases and V 4 bases, and 7 bases lay outside the gene matches. CDR3 size: 15 residues. CDR1 SGHRS and CDR2 YFSETQ come from the germline V gene. CDR3 DNA sequence: TGCGCCAGCAGCGCACAGCGGGGGGCGAACAATGAGCAGTTCTTC. Translation: CASSAQRGANNEQFF.